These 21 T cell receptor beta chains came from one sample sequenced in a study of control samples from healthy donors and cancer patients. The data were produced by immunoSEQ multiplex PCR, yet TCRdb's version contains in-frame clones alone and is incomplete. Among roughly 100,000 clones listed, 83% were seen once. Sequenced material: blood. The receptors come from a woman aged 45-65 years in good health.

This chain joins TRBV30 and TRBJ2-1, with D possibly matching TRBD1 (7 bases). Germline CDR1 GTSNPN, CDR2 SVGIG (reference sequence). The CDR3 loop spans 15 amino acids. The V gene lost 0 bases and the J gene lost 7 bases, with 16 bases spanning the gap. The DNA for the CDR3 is TGTGCCTGGAGTGTGATTCAGGGGGGTGAAAATGAGCAGTTCTTC. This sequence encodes CAWSVIQGGENEQFF.

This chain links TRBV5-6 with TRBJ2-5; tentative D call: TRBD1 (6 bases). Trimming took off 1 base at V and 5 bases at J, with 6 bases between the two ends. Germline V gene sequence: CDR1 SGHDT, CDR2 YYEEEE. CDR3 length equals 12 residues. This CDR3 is CASSLRGETQYF. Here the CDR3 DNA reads TGTGCCAGCAGCTTGAGGGGGGAGACCCAGTACTTC.

CDR3 in amino acids: CAWSGTDTQYF. The CDR3 coding sequence is TGTGCCTGGAGCGGGACAGATACGCAGTATTTT. V gene TRBV30 combines with J gene TRBJ2-3; D is unresolved. Germline loops: CDR1 GTSNPN, CDR2 SVGIG (reference sequence). CDR3 length: 11 residues. The V gene lost 3 bases and the J gene lost 3 bases, with 4 bases spanning the gap.

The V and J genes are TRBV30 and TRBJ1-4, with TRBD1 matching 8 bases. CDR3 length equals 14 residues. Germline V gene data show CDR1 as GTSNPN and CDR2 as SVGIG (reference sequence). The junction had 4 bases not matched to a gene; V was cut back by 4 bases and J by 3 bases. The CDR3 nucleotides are TGTGCCTGGACCACAGGGGGAGCTAATGAAAAACTGTTTTTT. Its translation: CAWTTGGANEKLFF.

The CDR3, as DNA: TGTGCCAGCAGCGGGGACAAGTGGAGGCCCCAGCATTTT. This gives the protein CASSGDKWRPQHF. The V and J genes are TRBV28 and TRBJ1-5; D is perhaps TRBD1 (6 bases). Per germline, CDR1 MDHEN and CDR2 SYDVKM. This CDR3 contains 13 residues. Between the trimmed V and J ends, which lost 6 bases and 9 bases, there was a span of 15 bases. The full variable domain, with the rest looked up from reference TRBV28 and TRBJ1-5, is DVKVTQSSRYLVKRTGEKVFLECVQDMDHENMFWYRQDPGLGLRLIYFSYDVKMKEKGDIPEGYSVSREKKERFSLILESASTNQTSMYLCASSGDKWRPQHFGDGTRLSIL.

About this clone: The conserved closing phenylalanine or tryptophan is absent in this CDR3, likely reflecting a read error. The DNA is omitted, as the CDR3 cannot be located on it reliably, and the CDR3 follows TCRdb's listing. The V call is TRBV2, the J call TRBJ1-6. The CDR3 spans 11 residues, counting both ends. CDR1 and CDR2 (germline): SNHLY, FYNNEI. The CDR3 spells CASSVSGDRLV.

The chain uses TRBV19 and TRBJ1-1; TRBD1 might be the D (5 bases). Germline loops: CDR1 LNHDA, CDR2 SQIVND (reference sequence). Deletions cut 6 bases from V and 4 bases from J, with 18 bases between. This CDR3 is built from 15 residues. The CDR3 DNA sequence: TGTGCCAGTAGCAACCAGGGACTCGGGAGCACTGAAGCTTTCTTT. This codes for CASSNQGLGSTEAFF.

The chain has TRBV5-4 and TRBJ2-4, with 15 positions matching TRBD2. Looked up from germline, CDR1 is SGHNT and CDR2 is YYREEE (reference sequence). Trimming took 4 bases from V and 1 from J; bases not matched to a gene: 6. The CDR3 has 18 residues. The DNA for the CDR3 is TGTGCCAGCAGCAGGGGACTAGCGGGGGGCGGGGCCAAAAACATTCAGTACTTC. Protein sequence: CASSRGLAGGGAKNIQYF.

The CDR3 region is CASSSLGQGYEKLFF. The CDR3, as DNA: TGCGCCAGCAGCTCGCTAGGGCAGGGGTATGAAAAACTGTTTTTT. The gene calls are TRBV5-1 and TRBJ1-4; D possibly corresponds to TRBD1 (6 bases). Deletions cut 3 bases from V and 6 bases from J, with 15 bases between. The V gene's germline CDR1 is SGHRS and CDR2 YFSETQ. This CDR3 has 15 amino acids.

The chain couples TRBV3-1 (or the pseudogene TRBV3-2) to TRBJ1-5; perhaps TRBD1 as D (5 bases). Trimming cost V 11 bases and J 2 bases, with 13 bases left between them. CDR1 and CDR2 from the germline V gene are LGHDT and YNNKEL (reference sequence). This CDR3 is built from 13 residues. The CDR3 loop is CAASMGRNQPQHF. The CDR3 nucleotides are TGTGCCGCTAGTATGGGGCGCAATCAGCCCCAGCATTTT.

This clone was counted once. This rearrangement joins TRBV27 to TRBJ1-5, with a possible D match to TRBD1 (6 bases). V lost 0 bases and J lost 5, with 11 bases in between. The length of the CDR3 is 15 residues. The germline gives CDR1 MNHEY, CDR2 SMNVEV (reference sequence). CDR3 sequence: CASSLSSGADQPQHF. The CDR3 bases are TGTGCCAGCAGTTTATCGTCGGGGGCAGATCAGCCCCAGCATTTT.

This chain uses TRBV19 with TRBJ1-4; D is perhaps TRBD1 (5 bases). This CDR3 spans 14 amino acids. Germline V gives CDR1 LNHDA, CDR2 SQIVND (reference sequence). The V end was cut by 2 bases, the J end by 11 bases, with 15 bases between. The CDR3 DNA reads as TGTGCCAGTAGTATATCAGTCCTAGAGGGGAAACTGTTTTTT. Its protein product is CASSISVLEGKLFF.

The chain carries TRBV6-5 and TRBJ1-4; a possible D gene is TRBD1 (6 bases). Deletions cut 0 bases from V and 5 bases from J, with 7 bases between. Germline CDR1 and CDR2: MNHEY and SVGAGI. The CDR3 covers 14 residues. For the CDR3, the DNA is TGTGCCAGCAGTTACTCAGGGGGGAATGAAAAACTGTTTTTT. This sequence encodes CASSYSGGNEKLFF.

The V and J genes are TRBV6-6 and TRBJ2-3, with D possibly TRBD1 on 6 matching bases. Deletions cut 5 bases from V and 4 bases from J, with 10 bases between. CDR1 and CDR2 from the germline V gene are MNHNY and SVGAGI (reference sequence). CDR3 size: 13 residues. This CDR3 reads CASSQNRADTQYF. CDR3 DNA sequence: TGTGCCAGCAGTCAAAACAGGGCAGATACGCAGTATTTT.

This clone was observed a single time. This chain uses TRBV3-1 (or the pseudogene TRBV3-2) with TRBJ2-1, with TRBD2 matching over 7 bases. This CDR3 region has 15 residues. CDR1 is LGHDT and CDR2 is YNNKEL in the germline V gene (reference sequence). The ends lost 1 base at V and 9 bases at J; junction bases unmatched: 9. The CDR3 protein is CASSQGAGPRGEQFF. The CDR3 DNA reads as TGTGCCAGCAGCCAAGGAGCGGGGCCGCGGGGTGAGCAGTTCTTC.

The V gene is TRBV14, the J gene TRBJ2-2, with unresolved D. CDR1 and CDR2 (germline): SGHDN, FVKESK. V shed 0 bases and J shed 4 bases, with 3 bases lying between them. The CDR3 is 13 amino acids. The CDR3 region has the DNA TGTGCCAGCAGCCAAGATGCCACCGGGGAGCTGTTTTTT. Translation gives CASSQDATGELFF.

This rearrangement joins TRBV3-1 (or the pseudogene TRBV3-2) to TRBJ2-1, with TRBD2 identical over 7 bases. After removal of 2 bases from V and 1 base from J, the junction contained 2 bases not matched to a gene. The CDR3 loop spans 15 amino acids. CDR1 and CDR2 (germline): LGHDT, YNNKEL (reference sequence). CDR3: CASSQQLASYNEQFF. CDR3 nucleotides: TGTGCCAGCAGCCAACAACTAGCGTCCTACAATGAGCAGTTCTTC.

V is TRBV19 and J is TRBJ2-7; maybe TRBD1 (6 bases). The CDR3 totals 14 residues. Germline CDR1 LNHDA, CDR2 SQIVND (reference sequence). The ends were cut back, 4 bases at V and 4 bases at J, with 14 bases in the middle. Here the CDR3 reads CASSRGSQGYEQYF. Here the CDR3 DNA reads TGTGCCAGTAGTAGAGGGTCACAGGGTTACGAGCAGTACTTC.

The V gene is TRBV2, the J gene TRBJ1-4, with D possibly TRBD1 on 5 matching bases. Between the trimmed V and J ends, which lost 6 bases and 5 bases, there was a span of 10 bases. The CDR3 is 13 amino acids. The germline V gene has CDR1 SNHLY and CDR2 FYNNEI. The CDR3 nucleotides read TGTGCCAGCAGGGGGGACTACAATGAAAAACTGTTTTTT. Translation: CASRGDYNEKLFF.

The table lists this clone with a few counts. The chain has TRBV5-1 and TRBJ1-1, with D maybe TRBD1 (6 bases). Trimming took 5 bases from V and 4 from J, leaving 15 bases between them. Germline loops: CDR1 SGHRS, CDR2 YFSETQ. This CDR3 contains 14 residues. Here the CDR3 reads CASSREGDGTEAFF. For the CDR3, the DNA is TGCGCCAGCAGTCGGGAGGGGGACGGCACTGAAGCTTTCTTT.

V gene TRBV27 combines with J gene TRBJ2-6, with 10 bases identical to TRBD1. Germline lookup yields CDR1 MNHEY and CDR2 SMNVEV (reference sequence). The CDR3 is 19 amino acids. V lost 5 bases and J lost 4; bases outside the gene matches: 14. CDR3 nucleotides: TGTGCCAGCAGTAGACAGGGGGCGCACGGGAGGTTCGGGGCCAACGTCCTGACTTTC. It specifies CASSRQGAHGRFGANVLTF.